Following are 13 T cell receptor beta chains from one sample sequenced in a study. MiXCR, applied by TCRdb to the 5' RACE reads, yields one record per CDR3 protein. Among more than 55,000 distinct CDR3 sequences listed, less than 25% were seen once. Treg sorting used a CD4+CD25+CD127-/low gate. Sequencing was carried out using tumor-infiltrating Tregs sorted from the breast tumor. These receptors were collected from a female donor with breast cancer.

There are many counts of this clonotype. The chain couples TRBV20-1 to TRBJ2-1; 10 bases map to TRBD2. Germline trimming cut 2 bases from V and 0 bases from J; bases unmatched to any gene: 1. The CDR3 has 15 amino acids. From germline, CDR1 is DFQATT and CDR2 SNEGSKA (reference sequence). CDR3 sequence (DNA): TGCAGTGCTAGACGACTAGCGGGCTCCTACAATGAGCAGTTCTTC. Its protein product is CSARRLAGSYNEQFF.

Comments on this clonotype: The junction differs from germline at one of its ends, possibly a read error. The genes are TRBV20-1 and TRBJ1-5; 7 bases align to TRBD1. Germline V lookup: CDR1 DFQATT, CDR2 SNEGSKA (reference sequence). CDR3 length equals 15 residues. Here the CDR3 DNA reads TGCAGCGCTAGAGCCCTAGGGGGCGGCAATCAGCCCCAGCATTTT. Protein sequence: CSARALGGGNQPQHF.

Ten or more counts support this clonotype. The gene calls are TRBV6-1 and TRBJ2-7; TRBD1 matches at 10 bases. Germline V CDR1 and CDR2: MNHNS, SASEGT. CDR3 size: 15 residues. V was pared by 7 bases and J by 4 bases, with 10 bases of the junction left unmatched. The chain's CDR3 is CASKRTGTGVYEQYF. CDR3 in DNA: TGTGCCAGCAAGCGGACAGGGACAGGGGTGTACGAGCAGTACTTC.

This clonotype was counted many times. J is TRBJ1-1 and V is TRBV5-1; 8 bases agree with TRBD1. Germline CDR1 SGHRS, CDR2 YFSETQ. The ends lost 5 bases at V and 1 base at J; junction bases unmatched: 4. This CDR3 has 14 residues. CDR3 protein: CASSRQGANTEAFF. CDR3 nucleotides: TGCGCCAGCAGTCGTCAGGGGGCGAACACTGAAGCTTTCTTT.

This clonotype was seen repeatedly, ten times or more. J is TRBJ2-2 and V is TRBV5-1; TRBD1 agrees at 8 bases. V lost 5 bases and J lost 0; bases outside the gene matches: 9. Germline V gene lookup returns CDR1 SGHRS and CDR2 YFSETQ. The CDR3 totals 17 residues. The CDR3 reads CASRPPGTGANTGELFF. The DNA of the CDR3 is TGCGCCAGCAGGCCCCCTGGGACAGGAGCGAACACCGGGGAGCTGTTTTTT.

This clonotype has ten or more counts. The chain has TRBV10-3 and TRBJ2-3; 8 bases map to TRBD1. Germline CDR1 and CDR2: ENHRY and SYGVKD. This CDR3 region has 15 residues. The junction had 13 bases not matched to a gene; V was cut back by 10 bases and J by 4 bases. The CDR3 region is CATIGRTGYADTQYF. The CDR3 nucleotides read TGTGCCACCATAGGTAGGACAGGGTACGCAGATACGCAGTATTTT.

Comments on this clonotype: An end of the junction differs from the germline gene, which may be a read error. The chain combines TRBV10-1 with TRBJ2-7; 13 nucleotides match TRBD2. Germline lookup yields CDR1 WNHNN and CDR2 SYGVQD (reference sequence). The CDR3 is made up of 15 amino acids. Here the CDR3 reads CPSSSGLAGTYEQYF. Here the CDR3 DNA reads TGCCCCAGCAGCTCGGGACTAGCGGGGACCTACGAGCAGTACTTC.

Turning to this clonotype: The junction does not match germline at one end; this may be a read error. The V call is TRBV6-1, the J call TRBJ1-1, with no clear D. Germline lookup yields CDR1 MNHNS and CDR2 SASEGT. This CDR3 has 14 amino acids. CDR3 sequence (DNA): TGTGCCAGCAGTGTGGCCAACCTAGACACTGAAGCTTGCTTT. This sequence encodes CASSVANLDTEACF.

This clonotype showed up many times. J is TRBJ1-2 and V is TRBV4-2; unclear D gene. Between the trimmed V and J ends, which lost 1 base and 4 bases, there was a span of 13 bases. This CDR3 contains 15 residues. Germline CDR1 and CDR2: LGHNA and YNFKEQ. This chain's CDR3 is CASSQGSVGGYGYTF. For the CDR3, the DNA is TGTGCCAGCAGCCAAGGCAGCGTGGGAGGCTATGGCTACACCTTC.

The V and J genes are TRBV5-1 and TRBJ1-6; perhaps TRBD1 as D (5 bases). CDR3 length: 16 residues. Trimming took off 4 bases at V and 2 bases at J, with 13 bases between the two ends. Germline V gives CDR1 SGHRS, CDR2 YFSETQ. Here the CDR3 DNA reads TGCGCCAGCAGCGGGTCCCAGGGAGCCTATAATTCACCCCTCCACTTT. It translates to CASSGSQGAYNSPLHF.

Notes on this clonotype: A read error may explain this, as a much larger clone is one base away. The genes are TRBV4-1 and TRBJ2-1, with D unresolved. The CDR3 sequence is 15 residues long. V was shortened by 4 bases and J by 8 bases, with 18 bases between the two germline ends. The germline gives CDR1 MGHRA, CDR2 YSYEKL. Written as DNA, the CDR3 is TGCGCCAGCAGCCCCGACTGGGCGTCGTGGGATGAGCAGTTCTTC. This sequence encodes CASSPDWASWDEQFF.

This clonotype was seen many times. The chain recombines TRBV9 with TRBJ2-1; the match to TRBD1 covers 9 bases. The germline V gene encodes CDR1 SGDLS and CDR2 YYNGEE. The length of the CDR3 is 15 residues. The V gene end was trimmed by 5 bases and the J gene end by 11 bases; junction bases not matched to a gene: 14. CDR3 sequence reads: CASSDIGQGNRKQFF. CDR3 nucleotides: TGTGCCAGCAGTGATATAGGACAGGGGAATCGGAAGCAGTTCTTC.

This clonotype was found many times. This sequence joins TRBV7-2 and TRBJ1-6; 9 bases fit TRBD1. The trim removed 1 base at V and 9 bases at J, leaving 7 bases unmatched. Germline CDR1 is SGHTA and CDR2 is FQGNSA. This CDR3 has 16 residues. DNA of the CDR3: TGTGCCAGCAGCTTAGTGGCTAGGACAGGGGTTTCACCCCTCCACTTT. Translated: CASSLVARTGVSPLHF. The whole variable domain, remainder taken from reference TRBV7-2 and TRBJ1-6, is GAGVSQSPSNKVTEKGKDVELRCDPISGHTALYWYRQSLGQGLEFLIYFQGNSAPDKSGLPSDRFSAERTGGSVSTLTIQRTQQEDSAVYLCASSLVARTGVSPLHFGNGTRLTVT.